This T cell receptor (beta chain) was recorded in a study of OX40 agonist ivuxolimab in advanced cancers. Study summary: Eligibility admitted prior anti-PD-1, anti-PD-L1 or anti-CTLA-4 therapy; about 39% had some.

Comment on this clone: Its target is unknown.

Clones were read by immunoSEQ multiplex PCR, and TCRdb kept only the in-frame ones, dropping some. This table holds tens of thousands of clones, approximately 95% found once. CDR3 size: 16 residues. Germline V gene sequence: CDR1 LGHNT, CDR2 FRNRAP. Trimming stripped 4 bases from V and 3 bases from J, with 15 bases between. Study-wide points: Expanded peripheral T cells had an undetermined antigen specificity.

Sequencing used CD4+ or CD8+ T cells sorted from blood, obtained in a trial of the OX40 agonist ivuxolimab. The sequence derives from an adult with an advanced solid tumor such as melanoma, head and neck, liver or kidney cancer. The chain uses TRBV12-5 and TRBJ2-2, with D perhaps matching TRBD1 or TRBD2 (6 bases each). CDR3 nucleotides: TGTGCTAGTGGTTCCCGTGGAGGGGGTGACACCGGGGAGCTGTTTTTT. Its translation: CASGSRGGGDTGELFF.